The text below deals with one T cell receptor beta chain. The source of the sample is a study of cytomegalovirus exposure and HLA in healthy donors. This CDR3 spans 13 amino acids. Trimming left V 0 bases short and J 13 bases short, with 13 bases between. The germline gives CDR1 GTSNPN, CDR2 SVGIG (reference sequence). Both 60 Vbeta primers and 13 Jbeta primers went into the PCR. Produced via immunoSEQ multiplex PCR; TCRdb's table is partial and in-frame only. This table has over 110,000 clones, around 82% appearing once. The rearrangement uses TRBV30 and TRBJ1-6; D ambiguous. This receptor was taken from a young woman in good health and CMV-seropositive. Sequencing was performed on PBMCs. The DNA of the CDR3 is TGTGCCTGGAGTGTTTCAGGCGTCCTGCCCCTCCACTTT. It translates to CAWSVSGVLPLHF.